The entry below gives a single TCR beta chain sequence along with its context. Its matching antigen is unknown. This specimen comes from a study of T cell responses to AZD1222 COVID-19 vaccine. General study points: The study reported that nearly half of spike-specific TCRs target unmutated variant regions. Every sample of the repertoires postdated the peak T cell response. Clonal diversity was possibly underestimated, and white British individuals and females predominated among donors. Researchers report vaccine-associated CD4 TCRs spanning spike, with dominance at 160-218 and 743-854.

The repertoire was sequenced with immunoSEQ multiplex PCR; TCRdb's copy has only in-frame clones and lacks some. The sample contains 120,000 to 150,000 clones, 80% to 90% of which appear only once. The V segment lost 4 bases and the J segment 4 bases; nucleotides outside the gene matches: 8. CDR3 size: 16 residues. Germline loops: CDR1 SGHTA, CDR2 FQGTGA. The chain couples TRBV7-3 to TRBJ2-3; 10 bases are a match to TRBD1. The sequencing used peripheral blood, collected on day 0 of AZD1222 vaccination. The clonotype comes from an adult in good health. CDR3 nucleotides: TGTGCCAGCAGCTCAACCCGGGACAGGGGAGCAGATACGCAGTATTTT. This translates into CASSSTRDRGADTQYF.